The sequence of this T cell receptor beta chain was determined in a study of blood T cell repertoires in COVID-19. About the study: Collection of acute and convalescent COVID-19 samples took place in the United States, Italy and Spain. T cells, B-cell-depleted T cells, or PBMCs provided the cDNA or gDNA that served as material.

Those enrolled in Seattle joined during active infection and were followed longitudinally afterward. Authors' methods: Estimation of nucleated cell counts relied on the amplification of reference gene primers. Sequencing used immunoSEQ multiplex PCR; TCRdb keeps in-frame clones, though not all of them. The DNA was the basis for D and trimming; V, J and clone size are from that table. The sample has some 180,000 clones; roughly 79% are singletons. The junction had 4 bases not matched to a gene; V was cut back by 6 bases and J by 3 bases. Germline V gene sequence: CDR1 SQVTM, CDR2 ANQGSEA. The CDR3 has 12 amino acids.

The TCR was taken from a woman of 80 years or more with COVID-19, enrolled during active disease. The V and J genes are TRBV29-1 and TRBJ2-5; 7 nucleotides line up with TRBD1. Sample: peripheral blood. In nucleotides, the CDR3 is TGCAGCGTCCAACAGGGGAAAGAGACCCAGTACTTC. Translated: CSVQQGKETQYF.